The table lists the clone carrying this T cell receptor beta chain with a count of one. Original analysis: Quantification of nucleated cells was approximated via reference gene primer amplification. Sequencing was performed with immunoSEQ multiplex PCR; in TCRdb, only in-frame clones are kept and a portion is missing. Clone size and V and J calls were adopted from that table, with D and trimming inferred from the DNA. Found here are over 150,000 clones, roughly 87% of them singletons; the top ten hold roughly 7.3%. These data are taken from a study of blood T cell repertoires in COVID-19. Study information: COVID-19 samples, acute and convalescent, were from the United States, Italy and Spain.

CDR3 length: 16 residues. After removal of 0 bases from V and 3 bases from J, the junction contained 10 bases not matched to a gene. CDR1 and CDR2 from the germline V gene are GTSNPN and SVGIG (reference sequence). Participant ages covered roughly 18 to 90 years across around 22 US areas. Cohort allocation depended upon clinical history that participants reported. Sequencing was performed on PBMCs or T cells enriched from blood (not recorded which). The V gene is TRBV30, the J gene TRBJ2-7; 8 positions match TRBD2. The clonotype originates from a woman aged 45 to 65 who had recovered from COVID-19. The CDR3 protein is CAWSVLSGRGLYEQYF. The DNA of the CDR3 is TGTGCCTGGAGTGTACTAAGCGGGAGAGGTCTCTACGAGCAGTACTTC.